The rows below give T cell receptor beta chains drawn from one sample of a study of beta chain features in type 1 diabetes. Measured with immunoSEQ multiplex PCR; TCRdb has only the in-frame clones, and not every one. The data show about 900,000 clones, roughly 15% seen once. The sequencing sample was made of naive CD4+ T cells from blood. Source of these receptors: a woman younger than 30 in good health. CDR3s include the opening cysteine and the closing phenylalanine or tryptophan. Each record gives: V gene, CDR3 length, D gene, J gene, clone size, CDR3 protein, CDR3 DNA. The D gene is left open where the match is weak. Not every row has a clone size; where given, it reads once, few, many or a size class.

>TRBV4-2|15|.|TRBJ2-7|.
CASSLPGLPDYEQYF
TGTGCCAGCAGCCTACCCGGACTACCGGACTACGAGCAGTACTTC
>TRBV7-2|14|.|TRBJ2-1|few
CASSLRRAGDEQFF
TGTGCCAGCAGCTTACGGAGGGCAGGGGATGAGCAGTTCTTC
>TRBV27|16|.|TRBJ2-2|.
CASRARIGLGTGELFF
TGTGCCAGCAGGGCCAGGATTGGGCTTGGCACCGGGGAGCTGTTTTTT
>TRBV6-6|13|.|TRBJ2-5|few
CASSPSVQETQYF
TGTGCCAGCAGTCCTAGCGTTCAAGAGACCCAGTACTTC
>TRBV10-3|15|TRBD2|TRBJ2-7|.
CAINGGGRATYEQYF
TGTGCCATCAACGGGGGCGGGAGGGCCACGTACGAGCAGTACTTC
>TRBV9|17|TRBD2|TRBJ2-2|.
CASSVAWGTSGTGELFF
TGTGCCAGCAGCGTAGCCTGGGGGACTAGCGGAACCGGGGAGCTGTTTTTT
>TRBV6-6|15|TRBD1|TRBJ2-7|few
CASRPGTGVRYEQYF
TGTGCCAGCAGGCCAGGGACAGGTGTTCGGTACGAGCAGTACTTC
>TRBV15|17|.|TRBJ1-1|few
CATSRNVRGGQNTEAFF
TGTGCCACCAGCAGAAATGTCAGGGGTGGGCAGAACACTGAAGCTTTCTTT
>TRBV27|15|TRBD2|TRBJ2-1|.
CASSSPSGNHNEQFF
TGTGCCAGCAGTTCCCCTAGCGGGAACCACAATGAGCAGTTCTTC
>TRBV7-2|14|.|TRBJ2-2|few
CASSLTWSMGELFF
TGTGCCAGCAGTTTAACGTGGAGTATGGGGGAGCTGTTTTTT
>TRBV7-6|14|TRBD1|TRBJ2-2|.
CASSPGTGSAELFF
TGTGCCAGCAGCCCTGGGACAGGGTCGGCGGAGCTGTTTTTT
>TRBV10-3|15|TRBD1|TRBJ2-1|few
CATHSGTGRFNEQFF
TGTGCCACCCACTCCGGGACAGGGCGATTCAATGAGCAGTTCTTC
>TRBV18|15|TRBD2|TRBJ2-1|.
CASSPSGGAYNEQFF
TGTGCCAGCTCACCTAGCGGGGGCGCCTACAATGAGCAGTTCTTC
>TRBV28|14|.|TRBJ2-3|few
CASSFEGRTDTQYF
TGTGCCAGCAGTTTTGAGGGACGCACAGATACGCAGTATTTT
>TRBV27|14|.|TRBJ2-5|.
CASSLWAGEQTQYF
TGTGCCAGCAGTTTATGGGCAGGGGAGCAGACCCAGTACTTC
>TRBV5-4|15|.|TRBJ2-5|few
CASSWIGGTWETQYF
TGTGCCAGCAGCTGGATTGGCGGGACTTGGGAGACCCAGTACTTC
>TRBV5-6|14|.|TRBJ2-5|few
CASSLIDSQETQYF
TGTGCCAGCAGCCTAATAGACTCTCAAGAGACCCAGTACTTC
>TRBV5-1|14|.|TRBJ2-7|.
CASSLAPGPYEQYF
TGCGCCAGCAGCTTGGCTCCGGGGCCCTACGAGCAGTACTTC
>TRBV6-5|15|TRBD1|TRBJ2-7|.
CASSSPRQGAGEQYF
TGTGCCAGCAGTTCCCCAAGACAGGGGGCGGGAGAGCAGTACTTC
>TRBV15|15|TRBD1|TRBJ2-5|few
CATSLRDRGGETQYF
TGTGCCACCAGCCTTCGGGACAGGGGAGGAGAGACCCAGTACTTC
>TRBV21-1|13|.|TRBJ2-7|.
CASKSGEGYEQYF
TGTGCCAGCAAGAGCGGTGAGGGCTACGAGCAGTACTTC
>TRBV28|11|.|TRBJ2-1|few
CASSPRQVQFF
TGTGCCAGCAGTCCCCGACAGGTGCAGTTCTTC
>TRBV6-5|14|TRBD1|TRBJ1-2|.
CASRDSLRNYGYTF
TGTGCCAGCCGGGACAGTTTGAGAAACTATGGCTACACCTTC
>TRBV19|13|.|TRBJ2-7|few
CASSLSGRGEQYF
TGTGCCAGTAGTTTAAGTGGTAGAGGCGAGCAGTACTTC
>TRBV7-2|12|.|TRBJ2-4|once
CTSSSRGDIQYF
TGTACCAGCAGCTCCCGCGGCGACATTCAGTACTTC
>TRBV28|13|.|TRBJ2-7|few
CASSSGHPYEQYF
TGTGCCAGCAGTTCCGGACATCCCTACGAGCAGTACTTC
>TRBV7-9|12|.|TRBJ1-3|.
CASSYAGNTIYF
TGTGCCAGCAGCTATGCCGGAAACACCATATATTTT
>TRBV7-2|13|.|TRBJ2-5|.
CASRPEAGETQYF
TGTGCCAGCAGACCAGAGGCGGGAGAGACCCAGTACTTC
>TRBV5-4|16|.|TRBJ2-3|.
CASSLGARVAADTQYF
TGTGCCAGCAGCTTGGGGGCCAGGGTGGCCGCAGATACGCAGTATTTT
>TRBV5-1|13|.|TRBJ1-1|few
CASRIRENTEAFF
TGCGCCAGCAGGATCAGAGAGAACACTGAAGCTTTCTTT
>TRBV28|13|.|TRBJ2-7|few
CASSLLASYEQYF
TGTGCCAGCAGTTTACTAGCGTCGTACGAGCAGTACTTC
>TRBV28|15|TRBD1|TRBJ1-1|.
CASSTGGTGGTEAFF
TGTGCCAGCAGTACCGGAGGGACAGGGGGCACTGAAGCTTTCTTT
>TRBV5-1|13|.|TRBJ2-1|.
CASSLATTNEQFF
TGCGCCAGCAGCTTGGCGACCACCAATGAGCAGTTCTTC
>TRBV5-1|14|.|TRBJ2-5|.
CASSLSPGKETQYF
TGCGCCAGCAGCTTGAGCCCAGGGAAAGAGACCCAGTACTTC
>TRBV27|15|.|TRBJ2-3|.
CASSSRLSSTDTQYF
TGTGCCAGCAGTTCCCGACTCTCTAGCACAGATACGCAGTATTTT
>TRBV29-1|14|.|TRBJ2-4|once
CSVSSRGLQNIQYF
TGCAGCGTCTCGTCCAGGGGACTCCAAAACATTCAGTACTTC
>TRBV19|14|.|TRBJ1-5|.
CASSIDRGYQPQHF
TGTGCCAGTAGTATAGACAGGGGATATCAGCCCCAGCATTTT
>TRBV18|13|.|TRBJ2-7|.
CASSPDASYEQYF
TGTGCCAGCTCACCTGACGCATCCTACGAGCAGTACTTC
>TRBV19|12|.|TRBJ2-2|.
CASSPRSGELFF
TGTGCCAGTAGCCCGCGGTCCGGGGAGCTGTTTTTT
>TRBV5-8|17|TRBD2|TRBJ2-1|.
CASSSEQGTSGRNEQFF
TGTGCCAGCAGCTCCGAGCAGGGGACTAGCGGGAGGAATGAGCAGTTCTTC
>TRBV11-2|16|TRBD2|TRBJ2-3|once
CASSLLGLAGADTQYF
TGTGCCAGCAGCTTATTAGGACTAGCGGGGGCAGATACGCAGTATTTT
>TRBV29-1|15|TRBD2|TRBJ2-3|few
CSASKAGGSTDTQYF
TGCAGCGCCTCCAAAGCGGGAGGGAGCACAGATACGCAGTATTTT
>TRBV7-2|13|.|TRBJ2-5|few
CASSFSREETQYF
TGTGCCAGCAGCTTTTCAAGGGAAGAGACCCAGTACTTC
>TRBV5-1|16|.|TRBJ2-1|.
CASSLGVSITRNEQFF
TGCGCCAGCAGCTTGGGAGTTAGTATAACGCGCAATGAGCAGTTCTTC